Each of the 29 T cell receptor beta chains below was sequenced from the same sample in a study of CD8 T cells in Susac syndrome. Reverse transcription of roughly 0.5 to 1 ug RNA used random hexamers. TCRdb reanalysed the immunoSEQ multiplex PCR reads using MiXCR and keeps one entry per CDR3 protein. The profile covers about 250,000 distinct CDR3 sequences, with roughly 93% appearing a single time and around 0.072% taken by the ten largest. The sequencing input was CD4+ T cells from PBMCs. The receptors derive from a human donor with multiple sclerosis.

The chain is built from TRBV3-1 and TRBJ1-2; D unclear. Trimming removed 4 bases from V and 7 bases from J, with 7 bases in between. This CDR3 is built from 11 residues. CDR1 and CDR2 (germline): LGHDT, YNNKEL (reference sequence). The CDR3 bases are TGTGCCAGCAGCCCTGGCCGTGGCTACACCTTC. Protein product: CASSPGRGYTF.

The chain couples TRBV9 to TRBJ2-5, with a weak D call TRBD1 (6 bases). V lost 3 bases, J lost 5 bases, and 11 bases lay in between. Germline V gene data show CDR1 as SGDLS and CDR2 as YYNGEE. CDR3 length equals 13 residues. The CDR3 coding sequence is TGTGCCAGCAGCGCGACAGGTTCGGAGACCCAGTACTTC. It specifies CASSATGSETQYF.

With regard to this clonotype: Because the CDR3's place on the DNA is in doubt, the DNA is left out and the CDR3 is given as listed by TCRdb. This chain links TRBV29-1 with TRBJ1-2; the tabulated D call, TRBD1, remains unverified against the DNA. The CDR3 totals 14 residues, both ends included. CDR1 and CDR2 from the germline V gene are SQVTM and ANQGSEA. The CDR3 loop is CSVRARGAGYGYTF.

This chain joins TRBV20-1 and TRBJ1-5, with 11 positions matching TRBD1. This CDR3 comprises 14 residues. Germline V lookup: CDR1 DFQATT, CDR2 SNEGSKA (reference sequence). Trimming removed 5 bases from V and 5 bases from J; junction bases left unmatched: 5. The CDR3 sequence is CSAGQGAGYQPQHF. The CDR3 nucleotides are TGCAGTGCTGGACAGGGGGCGGGGTATCAGCCCCAGCATTTT.

DNA for the CDR3: TGTGCCAGCAGCCCGACAGGGGGGCTTAATTCTGGGGCCAACGTCCTGACTTTC. Its translation is CASSPTGGLNSGANVLTF. The chain joins TRBV4-2 to TRBJ2-6; 9 nucleotides agree with TRBD1. This CDR3 region has 18 residues. Germline values: CDR1 LGHNA, CDR2 YNFKEQ. Germline trimming cut 4 bases from V and 1 base from J; bases unmatched to any gene: 8.

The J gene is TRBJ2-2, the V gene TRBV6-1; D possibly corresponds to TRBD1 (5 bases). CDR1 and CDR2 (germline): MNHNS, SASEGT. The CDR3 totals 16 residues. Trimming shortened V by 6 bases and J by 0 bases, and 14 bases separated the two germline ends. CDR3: CASSRDSASNTGELFF. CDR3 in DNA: TGTGCCAGCAGCAGAGACAGCGCCTCGAACACCGGGGAGCTGTTTTTT.

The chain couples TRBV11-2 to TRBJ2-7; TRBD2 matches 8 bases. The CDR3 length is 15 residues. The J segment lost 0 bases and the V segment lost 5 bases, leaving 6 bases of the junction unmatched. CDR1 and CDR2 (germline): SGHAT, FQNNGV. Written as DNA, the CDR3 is TGTGCCAGCAGCCGCGGGGGGCTCCCCTCCTACGAGCAGTACGTC. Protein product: CASSRGGLPSYEQYV.

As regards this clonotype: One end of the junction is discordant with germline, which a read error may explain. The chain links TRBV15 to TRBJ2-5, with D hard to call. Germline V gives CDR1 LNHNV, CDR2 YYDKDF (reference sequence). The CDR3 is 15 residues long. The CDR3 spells CATSRDLGSEDTQYF. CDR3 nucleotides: TGTGCCACCAGCAGAGATCTCGGCAGCGAAGATACCCAGTACTTC.

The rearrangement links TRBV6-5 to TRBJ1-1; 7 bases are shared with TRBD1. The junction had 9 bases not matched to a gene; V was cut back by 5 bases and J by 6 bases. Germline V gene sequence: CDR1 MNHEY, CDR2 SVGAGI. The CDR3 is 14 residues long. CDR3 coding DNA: TGTGCCAGCAGTGAATTGAAGGGGGCCGCTGAAGCTTTCTTT. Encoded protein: CASSELKGAAEAFF.

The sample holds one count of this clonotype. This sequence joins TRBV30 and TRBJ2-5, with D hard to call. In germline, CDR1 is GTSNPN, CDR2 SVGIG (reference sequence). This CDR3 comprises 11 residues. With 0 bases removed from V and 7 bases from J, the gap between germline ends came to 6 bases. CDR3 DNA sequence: TGTGCCTGGAGTGTATTGGGGACCCAGTACTTC. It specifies CAWSVLGTQYF.

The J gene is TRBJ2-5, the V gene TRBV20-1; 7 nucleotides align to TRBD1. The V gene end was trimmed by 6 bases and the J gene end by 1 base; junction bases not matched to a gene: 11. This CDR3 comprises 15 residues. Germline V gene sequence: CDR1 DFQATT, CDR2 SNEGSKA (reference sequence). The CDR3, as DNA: TGCAGTGCGGCACCGCCGGGACAGCTCCAAGAGACCCAGTACTTC. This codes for CSAAPPGQLQETQYF.

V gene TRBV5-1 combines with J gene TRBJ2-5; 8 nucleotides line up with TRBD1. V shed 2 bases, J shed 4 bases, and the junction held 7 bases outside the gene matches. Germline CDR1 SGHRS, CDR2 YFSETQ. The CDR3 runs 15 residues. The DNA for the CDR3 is TGCGCCAGCAGCTTACACGGGACAGGACGAGAGACCCAGTACTTC. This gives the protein CASSLHGTGRETQYF.

The CDR3 region is CASSWGSLNTEAFF. The CDR3 DNA is TGTGCCAGCAGTTGGGGCAGTCTGAACACTGAAGCTTTCTTT. The chain employs TRBV25-1 and TRBJ1-1, with D possibly TRBD1 on 5 matching bases. The CDR3 has 14 residues. The V gene lost 5 bases and the J gene lost 0 bases, with 10 bases spanning the gap. Looked up from germline, CDR1 is MGHDK and CDR2 is SYGVNS. Full variable domain (outside the CDR3, taken from reference TRBV25-1 and TRBJ1-1): EADIYQTPRYLVIGTGKKITLECSQTMGHDKMYWYQQDPGMELHLIHYSYGVNSTEKGDLSSESTVSRIRTEHFPLTLESARPSHTSQYLCASSWGSLNTEAFFGQGTRLTVV.

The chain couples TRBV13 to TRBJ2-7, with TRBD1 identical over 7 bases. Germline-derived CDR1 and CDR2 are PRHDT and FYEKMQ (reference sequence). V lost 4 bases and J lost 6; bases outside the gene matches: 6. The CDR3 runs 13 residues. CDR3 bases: TGTGCCAGCAGCTCCCGGGACAGAGTCGAGCAGTACTTC. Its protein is CASSSRDRVEQYF. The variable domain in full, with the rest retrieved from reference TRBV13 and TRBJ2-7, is AAGVIQSPRHLIKEKRETATLKCYPIPRHDTVYWYQQGPGQDPQFLISFYEKMQSDKGSIPDRFSAQQFSDYHSELNMSSLELGDSALYFCASSSRDRVEQYFGPGTRLTVT.

The CDR3 DNA reads TGTGCCAGCAGTTCGGGACAGGGGTTCGAGCAGTACGTC. Translated: CASSSGQGFEQYV. The gene calls are TRBV6-2 or TRBV6-3 and TRBJ2-7; TRBD1 matches at 10 bases. V shed 4 bases and J 6 bases; nucleotides not matched to a gene: 3. Germline V gives CDR1 MNHEY, CDR2 SVGEGT. The CDR3 contains 13 residues.

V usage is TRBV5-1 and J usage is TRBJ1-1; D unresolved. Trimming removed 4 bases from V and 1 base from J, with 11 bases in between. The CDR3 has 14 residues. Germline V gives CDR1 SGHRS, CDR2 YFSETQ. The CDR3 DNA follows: TGCGCCAGCAGCAGCGCTCAGCCGAACACTGAAGCTTTCTTT. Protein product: CASSSAQPNTEAFF.

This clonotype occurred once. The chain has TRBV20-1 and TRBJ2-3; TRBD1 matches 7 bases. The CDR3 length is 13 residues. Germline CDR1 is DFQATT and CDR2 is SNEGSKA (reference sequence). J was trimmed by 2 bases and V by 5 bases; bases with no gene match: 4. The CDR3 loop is CSAPQGPTDTQYF. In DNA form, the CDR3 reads TGCAGTGCTCCACAGGGGCCCACAGATACGCAGTATTTT.

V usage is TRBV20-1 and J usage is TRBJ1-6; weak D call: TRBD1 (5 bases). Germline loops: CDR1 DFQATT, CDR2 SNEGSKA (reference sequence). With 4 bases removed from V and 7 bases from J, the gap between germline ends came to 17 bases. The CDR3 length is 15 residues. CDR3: CSAKAGGAGNSPLHF. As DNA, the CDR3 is TGCAGTGCTAAGGCCGGTGGGGCTGGAAATTCACCCCTCCACTTT.

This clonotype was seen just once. CDR3 nucleotides: TGCAGTGCAGACTCAGACGGGAGCTCTGGGGCCAACGTCCTGACTTTC. It specifies CSADSDGSSGANVLTF. The chain is built from TRBV20-1 and TRBJ2-6; possible D gene TRBD2, 6 bases. The CDR3 covers 16 residues. Trimming shortened V by 6 bases and J by 0 bases, and 15 bases separated the two germline ends. The germline gives CDR1 DFQATT, CDR2 SNEGSKA (reference sequence).

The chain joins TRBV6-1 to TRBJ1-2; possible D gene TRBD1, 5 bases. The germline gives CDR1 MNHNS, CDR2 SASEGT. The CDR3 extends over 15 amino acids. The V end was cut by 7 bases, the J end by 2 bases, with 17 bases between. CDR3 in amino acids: CASNHPRGGNYGYTF. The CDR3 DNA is TGTGCCAGCAACCACCCCCGGGGCGGGAACTATGGCTACACCTTC.

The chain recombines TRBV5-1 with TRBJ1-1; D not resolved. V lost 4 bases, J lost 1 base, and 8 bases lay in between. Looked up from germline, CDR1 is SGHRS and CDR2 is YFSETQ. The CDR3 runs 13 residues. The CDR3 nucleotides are TGCGCCAGCAGCCCCCACGGGAACACTGAAGCTTTCTTT. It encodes CASSPHGNTEAFF.

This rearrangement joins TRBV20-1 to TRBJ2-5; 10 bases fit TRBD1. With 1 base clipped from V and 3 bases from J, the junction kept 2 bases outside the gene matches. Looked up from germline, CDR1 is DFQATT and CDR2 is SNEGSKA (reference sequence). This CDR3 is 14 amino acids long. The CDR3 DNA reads TGCAGTGCTAGAGGACAGGGGGCAGAAGAGACCCAGTACTTC. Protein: CSARGQGAEETQYF.

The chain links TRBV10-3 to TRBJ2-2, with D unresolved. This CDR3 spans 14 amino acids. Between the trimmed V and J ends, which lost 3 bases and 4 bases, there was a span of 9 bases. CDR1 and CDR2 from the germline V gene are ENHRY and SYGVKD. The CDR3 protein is CAISDDGITGELFF. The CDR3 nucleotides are TGTGCCATCAGTGACGACGGAATCACCGGGGAGCTGTTTTTT.

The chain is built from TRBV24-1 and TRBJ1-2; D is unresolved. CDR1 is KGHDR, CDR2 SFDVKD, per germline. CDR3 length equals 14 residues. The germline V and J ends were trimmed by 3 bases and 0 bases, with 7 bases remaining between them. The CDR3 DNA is TGTGCCACCAGTGATGGTTTCTCTAACTATGGCTACACCTTC. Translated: CATSDGFSNYGYTF.

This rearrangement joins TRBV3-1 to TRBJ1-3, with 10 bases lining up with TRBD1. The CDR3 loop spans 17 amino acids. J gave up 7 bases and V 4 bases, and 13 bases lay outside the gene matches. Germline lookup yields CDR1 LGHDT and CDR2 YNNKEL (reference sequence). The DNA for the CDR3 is TGTGCCAGCAGCCCTCAACACCCGGGACAGGGGACGAACACCATATATTTT. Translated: CASSPQHPGQGTNTIYF.

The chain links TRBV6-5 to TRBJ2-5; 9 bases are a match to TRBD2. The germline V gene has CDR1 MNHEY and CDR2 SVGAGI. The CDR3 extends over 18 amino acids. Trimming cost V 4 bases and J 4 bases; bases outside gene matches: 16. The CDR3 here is CASSLSLVAGEGGETQYF. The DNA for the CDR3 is TGTGCCAGCAGTTTATCCCTCGTAGCGGGGGAGGGCGGAGAGACCCAGTACTTC.

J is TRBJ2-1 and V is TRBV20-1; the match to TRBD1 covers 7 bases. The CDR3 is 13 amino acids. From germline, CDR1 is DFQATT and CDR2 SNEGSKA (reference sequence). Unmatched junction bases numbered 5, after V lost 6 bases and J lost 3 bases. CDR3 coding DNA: TGCAGTGCCTTGGACAGGCACTACAATGAGCAGTTCTTC. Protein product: CSALDRHYNEQFF.

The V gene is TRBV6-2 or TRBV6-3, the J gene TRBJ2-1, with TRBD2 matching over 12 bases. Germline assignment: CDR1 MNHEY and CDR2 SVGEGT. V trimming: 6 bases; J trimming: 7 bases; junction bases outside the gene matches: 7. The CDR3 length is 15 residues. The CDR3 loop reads CASSQLAGGPNEQFF. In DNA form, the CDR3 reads TGTGCCAGCAGCCAACTAGCGGGGGGCCCTAATGAGCAGTTCTTC.

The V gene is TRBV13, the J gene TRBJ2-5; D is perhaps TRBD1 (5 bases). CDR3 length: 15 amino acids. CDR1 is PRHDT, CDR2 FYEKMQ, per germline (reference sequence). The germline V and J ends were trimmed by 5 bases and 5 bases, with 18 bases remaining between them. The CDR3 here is CASSPGRRGAETQYF. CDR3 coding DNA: TGTGCCAGCAGCCCAGGCCGTAGGGGTGCGGAGACCCAGTACTTC.